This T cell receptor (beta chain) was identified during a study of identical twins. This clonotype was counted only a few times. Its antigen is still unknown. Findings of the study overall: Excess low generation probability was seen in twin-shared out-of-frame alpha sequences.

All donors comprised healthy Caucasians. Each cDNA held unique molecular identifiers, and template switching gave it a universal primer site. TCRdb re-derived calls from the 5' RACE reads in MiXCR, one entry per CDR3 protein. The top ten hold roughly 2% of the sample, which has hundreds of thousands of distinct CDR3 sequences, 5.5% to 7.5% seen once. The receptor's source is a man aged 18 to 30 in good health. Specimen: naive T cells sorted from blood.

The CDR3 DNA reads TGTGCCAGCAGTCCCCTGGCAGGGACCTCCTCCTACGAGCAGTACTTC. Amino acid sequence: CASSPLAGTSSYEQYF. J is TRBJ2-7 and V is TRBV6-2 or TRBV6-3, with D possibly called TRBD1 or TRBD2 (5 bases each). Germline CDR1 MNHEY, CDR2 SVGEGT. Trimming took 5 bases from V and 0 from J, leaving 17 bases between them. This CDR3 is 16 amino acids long.